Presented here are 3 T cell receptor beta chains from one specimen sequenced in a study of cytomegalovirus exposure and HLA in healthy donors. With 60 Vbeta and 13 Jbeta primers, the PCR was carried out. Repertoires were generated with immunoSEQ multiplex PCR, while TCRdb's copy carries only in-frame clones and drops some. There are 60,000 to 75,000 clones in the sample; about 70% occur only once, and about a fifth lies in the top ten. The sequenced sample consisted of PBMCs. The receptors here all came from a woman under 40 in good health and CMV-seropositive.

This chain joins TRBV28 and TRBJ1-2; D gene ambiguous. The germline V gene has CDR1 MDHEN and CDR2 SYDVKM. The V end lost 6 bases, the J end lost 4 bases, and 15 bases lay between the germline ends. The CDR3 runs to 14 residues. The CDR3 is CASSPGQDSYGYTF. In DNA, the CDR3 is TGTGCCAGCAGCCCTGGTCAGGATAGCTATGGCTACACCTTC.

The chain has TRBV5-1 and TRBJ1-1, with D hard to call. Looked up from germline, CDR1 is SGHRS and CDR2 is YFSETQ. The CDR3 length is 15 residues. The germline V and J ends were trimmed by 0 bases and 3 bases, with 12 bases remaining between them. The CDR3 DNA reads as TGCGCCAGCAGCTTGGTTCAGGTTTTCTACACTGAAGCTTTCTTT. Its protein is CASSLVQVFYTEAFF. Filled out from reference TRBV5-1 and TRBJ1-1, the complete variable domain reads KAGVTQTPRYLIKTRGQQVTLSCSPISGHRSVSWYQQTPGQGLQFLFEYFSETQRNKGNFPGRFSGRQFSNSRSEMNVSTLELGDSALYLCASSLVQVFYTEAFFGQGTRLTVV.

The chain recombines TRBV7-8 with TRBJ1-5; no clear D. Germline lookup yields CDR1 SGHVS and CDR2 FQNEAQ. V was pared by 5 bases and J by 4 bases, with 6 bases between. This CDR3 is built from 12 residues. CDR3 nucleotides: TGTGCCAGCAGCCTCGTAAATCAGCCCCAGCATTTT. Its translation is CASSLVNQPQHF.